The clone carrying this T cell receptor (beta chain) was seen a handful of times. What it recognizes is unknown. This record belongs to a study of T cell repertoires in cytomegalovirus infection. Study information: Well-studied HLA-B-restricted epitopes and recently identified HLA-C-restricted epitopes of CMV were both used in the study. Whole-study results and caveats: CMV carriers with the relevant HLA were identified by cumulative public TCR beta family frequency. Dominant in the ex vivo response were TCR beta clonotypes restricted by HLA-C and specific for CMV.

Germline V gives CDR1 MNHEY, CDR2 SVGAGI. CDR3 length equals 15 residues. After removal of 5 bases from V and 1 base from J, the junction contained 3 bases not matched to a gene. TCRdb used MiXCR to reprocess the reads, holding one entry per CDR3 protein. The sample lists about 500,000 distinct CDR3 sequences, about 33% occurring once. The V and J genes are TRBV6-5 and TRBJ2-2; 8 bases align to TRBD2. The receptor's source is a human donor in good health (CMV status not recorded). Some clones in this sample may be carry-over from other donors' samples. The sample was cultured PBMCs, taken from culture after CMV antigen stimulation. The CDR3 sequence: CASSPTSGNTGELFF. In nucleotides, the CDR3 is TGTGCCAGCAGTCCCACTAGCGGGAACACCGGGGAGCTGTTTTTT.